This paragraph reports one T cell receptor (beta chain). Its antigen is not identified. V lost 4 bases and J lost 3, with 7 bases in between. Germline CDR1 is MNHEY and CDR2 is SVGAGI. There are 12 residues in the CDR3. Sequencing used immunoSEQ multiplex PCR; TCRdb keeps in-frame clones, though not all of them. The sample contains 5,300 or so clones, 90% to 95% of which appear only once. Preterm samples came from extremely preterm deliveries at roughly 22-29 weeks. The data are from a study of naive CD8 T cells in extremely preterm neonates. Whole-study results and caveats: Preterm neonate repertoires were significantly less rich by iChao1 than others. Productive template counts varied among preterm samples, a noted limitation. Preterm infants showed shorter CDR3s, fewer N additions and less trimming than older groups.

The chain has TRBV6-5 and TRBJ2-7; D is unclear. The sample was naive CD8+ T cells from cord blood. The clonotype originates from a boy who was born preterm. The CDR3: CASSSGFYEQYF. The CDR3 nucleotides are TGTGCCAGCAGTTCAGGATTCTACGAGCAGTACTTC.